A selection of T cell receptor beta chains follows, all from one sample in a study of technical replicates of blood from a few donors. The method was immunoSEQ multiplex PCR; TCRdb's version includes in-frame clones alone and lacks a portion of them. The sample holds more than 65,000 clones; about nine tenths are singletons and the top ten take less than 0.4%. The sample was T cells isolated from PBMCs. These receptors came from a human donor in good health. Some clones in this sample may be carry-over from other donors' samples. CDR3s include the opening cysteine and the closing phenylalanine or tryptophan. The order of the fields is J gene, V gene, CDR3 protein.

>TRBJ2-5|TRBV18
CASSPQSGIEETQYF
>.|TRBV6-5
CASSYSSGGAYEQYF
>TRBJ2-1|TRBV18
CASSPPTSGRIGNEQFF
>TRBJ2-7|TRBV7-9
CASSSRDRNYEQYF
>TRBJ2-7|TRBV29-1
CSVEGESGHPEYEQYF
>TRBJ2-5|TRBV11-2
CASSPVAGGPGQETQYF
>TRBJ2-7|TRBV19
CASSRDRELEQYF
>TRBJ2-7|TRBV9
CASSVGSPHYEQYF
>TRBJ1-4|TRBV6-5
CASSPDRGSEKLFF
>TRBJ2-3|TRBV11-2
CASTSQGALMDTQYF
>TRBJ1-3|TRBV21-1
CASSGPKGAAGNTIYF
>TRBJ2-7|TRBV30
CAWSGTGNHEQYF
>.|TRBV5-1
CASSLLSVADHYEQYF
>TRBJ1-2|TRBV5-1
CASSSGQGARYGYTF
>TRBJ2-1|TRBV5-1
CASSLGDRVGMRASSYNEQFF
>TRBJ1-6|TRBV2
CASSEAGQANSPLHF
>TRBJ1-1|TRBV27
CASSLTRGTEAFF
>TRBJ2-4|TRBV19
CASRLWGGIQYF
>TRBJ1-5|TRBV6-1
CASRGGQLVNQPQHF
>TRBJ1-1|TRBV19
CASSSGWQGNTEAFF
>TRBJ2-3|TRBV11-3
CASSLGQGTDTQYF
>TRBJ2-7|TRBV28
CASSPSAGLGPYEQYF
>TRBJ1-2|TRBV30
CAWSFTDRLYGYTF
>TRBJ2-3|TRBV19
CASSTERGGTTQYF
>TRBJ2-2|TRBV7-2
CASRYRTGDTGELFF
>TRBJ2-1|TRBV27
CASKGTGNNEQFF
>TRBJ1-5|TRBV29-1
CSAVQGVDQPQHF
>TRBJ1-2|TRBV2
CASSERAGRNYGYTF
>TRBJ2-3|TRBV30
CAWSSGASGADTQYF
>TRBJ2-7|TRBV5-8
CASSFGVGEQYF
>TRBJ2-1|TRBV5-1
CASSLAAGDGYNEQFF
>TRBJ2-1|TRBV7-9
CASSFREAYNNEQFF
>TRBJ2-5|TRBV2
CASKTQYF
>TRBJ1-2|TRBV10-3
CAITEDRDYGYTF
>TRBJ1-6|TRBV5-1
CASSRDRVLSPLHF
>TRBJ2-1|TRBV18
CASSPPRAGGGDDEQFF
>TRBJ1-5|TRBV6-4
CASSDGMRGRTGEDDQPQHF
>TRBJ2-1|TRBV10-1
CASSLTGGPYNEQFF
>TRBJ1-4|TRBV5-5
CASSLVGAEKLFF
>.|TRBV2
CASTRGGVLASEQYF
>TRBJ1-2|TRBV7-2
CASSLGQGYGYTF
>TRBJ1-2|TRBV2
CASSEFLLGQRNYGYTF
>TRBJ1-6|TRBV14
CASSPFRNSPLHF
>TRBJ2-3|TRBV4-2
CASSQKLAGGADTQYF
>TRBJ2-1|TRBV27
CASIASGSLYNEQFF
>TRBJ1-1|TRBV27
CASSFDQVGGAFF
>TRBJ1-3|TRBV6-5
CASSPIRSFGNTIYF
>TRBJ2-5|TRBV4-1
CASSQVVSSGTRETQYF
>TRBJ1-2|TRBV19
CASRQGLYGYTF
>TRBJ1-1|TRBV9
CASSAVPGGNTEAFF
>TRBJ1-1|TRBV7-2
CASSLSPGPGPEAFF
>TRBJ1-1|TRBV30
CAWNGFGGPEAFF
>TRBJ2-2|TRBV2
CASSGSGATGELFF
>TRBJ1-1|TRBV5-6
CASSSGGSTEAFF
>TRBJ2-5|TRBV7-2
CASSLAYRGETQYF
>TRBJ1-2|TRBV5-6
CASSPGGADYGYTF
>TRBJ2-1|TRBV27
CASSITSSYNEQFF
>TRBJ2-2|TRBV9
CASSPTGMNTGELFF
>TRBJ2-1|TRBV5-1
CASSPGVVVSSYNEQFF
>TRBJ2-7|TRBV10-1
CASSVAGLAGASSHEQYF